The 16 T cell receptor beta chains below were found in one sample sequenced in a study of T cells in Graves' hyperthyroidism and ophthalmopathy. The TCR beta CDR3 regions underwent amplification using RNA transcripts as the source. TCR CDR3 regions were first amplified by RT-PCR with HTBI primers. TCRdb re-derived calls from the multiplex PCR reads in MiXCR, one entry per CDR3 protein. The sample records fewer than 650,000 distinct CDR3 sequences, 13% to 15% being singletons. Sequenced sample: blood. The receptors were sampled from a middle-aged woman with Graves' hyperthyroidism.

This clonotype was counted at least ten times. V is TRBV28 and J is TRBJ2-1, with a weak D call TRBD2 (6 bases). CDR3 length: 15 residues. V shed 4 bases and J shed 0 bases, with 10 bases lying between them. Germline-derived CDR1 and CDR2 are MDHEN and SYDVKM. CDR3 DNA: TGTGCCAGCAGTTGGGACGGGGGCTCCTACAATGAGCAGTTCTTC. Translated: CASSWDGGSYNEQFF.

The sample holds many counts of this clonotype. The chain has TRBV6-1 and TRBJ1-5; perhaps TRBD1 as D (6 bases). This CDR3 comprises 15 residues. Germline V gives CDR1 MNHNS, CDR2 SASEGT. V lost 6 bases and J lost 3, with 15 bases in between. The CDR3, as DNA: TGTGCCAGCAGGACACAGGGTCCTCTCAATCAGCCCCAGCATTTT. Translated, it gives CASRTQGPLNQPQHF.

This clonotype has a count of ten or more. This chain joins TRBV12-3 or TRBV12-4 and TRBJ1-1; 9 positions match TRBD1. The trim removed 6 bases at V and 6 bases at J, leaving 5 bases unmatched. This CDR3 is built from 13 residues. CDR3 coding DNA: TGTGCCAGCAGATTTACAGGGGGCTCTGAAGCTTTCTTT. Amino acid sequence: CASRFTGGSEAFF.

This clonotype was seen ten or more times. CDR3 nucleotide sequence: TGTGCCAGCAGTTTGCTGAAGTTGGGTGGGGATGAGCAGTTCTTC. Encoded protein: CASSLLKLGGDEQFF. The chain links TRBV12-3 or TRBV12-4 to TRBJ2-1; D is ambiguous. The CDR3 runs 15 residues. Trimming removed 3 bases at V and 8 bases at J, with 17 bases between.

At least ten counts were recorded for this clonotype. The chain is built from TRBV6-5 and TRBJ2-7; 7 bases fit TRBD2. Per the germline V gene, CDR1 is MNHEY and CDR2 is SVGAGI. The CDR3 contains 15 residues. V lost 0 bases to trimming and J lost 4 bases; unmatched junction nucleotides: 6. CDR3 in amino acids: CASSYSAGAPYEQYF. For the CDR3, the DNA is TGTGCCAGCAGTTACTCGGCGGGAGCCCCGTACGAGCAGTACTTC.

This clonotype was counted ten times or more. Written as DNA, the CDR3 is TGTGCCAGTAGTAAAAAGGACACCTATGGCTACACCTTC. Translating gives CASSKKDTYGYTF. The V gene is TRBV19, the J gene TRBJ1-2; maybe TRBD1 (5 bases). V dropped 4 bases and J dropped 4 bases, with 10 bases sitting between them. Germline loops: CDR1 LNHDA, CDR2 SQIVND (reference sequence). This CDR3 region has 13 residues. Filled out from reference TRBV19 and TRBJ1-2, the complete variable domain reads DGGITQSPKYLFRKEGQNVTLSCEQNLNHDAMYWYRQDPGQGLRLIYYSQIVNDFQKGDIAEGYSVSREKKESFPLTVTSAQKNPTAFYLCASSKKDTYGYTFGSGTRLTVV.

This clonotype was seen only a few times. J is TRBJ2-7 and V is TRBV20-1; the match to TRBD2 covers 10 bases. The CDR3 is 16 amino acids. The trim removed 6 bases at V and 2 bases at J, leaving 13 bases unmatched. CDR1 and CDR2 from the germline V gene are DFQATT and SNEGSKA (reference sequence). CDR3 sequence reads: CSAPTPFLAGAYEQYF. Written as DNA, the CDR3 is TGCAGTGCCCCAACCCCTTTTCTAGCGGGAGCCTACGAGCAGTACTTC.

The genes are TRBV24-1 and TRBJ2-2; 8 positions match TRBD2. This CDR3 has 15 residues. Germline V gives CDR1 KGHDR, CDR2 SFDVKD. V lost 4 bases, J lost 3 bases, and 3 bases stayed unmatched. CDR3 amino acids: CATSEAGVHTGELFF. CDR3 coding DNA: TGTGCCACCAGTGAAGCGGGAGTACACACCGGGGAGCTGTTTTTT.

This clonotype has a count of ten or more. V gene TRBV12-3 or TRBV12-4 combines with J gene TRBJ2-1, with 10 bases aligning to TRBD2. There are 15 residues in the CDR3. The V and J ends lost 3 bases and 6 bases, in that order; junction bases with no gene match: 5. DNA of the CDR3: TGTGCCAGCAGTTTTCTAGCGGGAGCGGGCAATGAGCAGTTCTTC. This codes for CASSFLAGAGNEQFF.

This clonotype has at least ten counts. The V call is TRBV28, the J call TRBJ2-7; 14 bases fit TRBD2. Germline CDR1 MDHEN, CDR2 SYDVKM. The V and J ends lost 2 bases and 4 bases, in that order; junction bases with no gene match: 16. CDR3 size: 20 residues. The DNA of the CDR3 is TGTGCCAGCAGTTTACTGGGGGGGGCGACTAGCGGGAGGGCCGGGTACGAGCAGTACTTC. Amino acids: CASSLLGGATSGRAGYEQYF.

V is TRBV20-1 and J is TRBJ2-1; 11 bases line up with TRBD2. Germline V lookup: CDR1 DFQATT, CDR2 SNEGSKA (reference sequence). Losses at the gene ends were 2 bases for V and 14 bases for J; bases not matched to a gene: 14. This CDR3 is built from 15 residues. The DNA for the CDR3 is TGCAGTGCTAGACACCCGGGACTAGCGGCAAAAGAGGAGTTCTTC. Translating gives CSARHPGLAAKEEFF.

In this sample, this clonotype turned up many times. The chain links TRBV28 to TRBJ2-1; 7 positions match TRBD1. V gave up 7 bases and J gave up 0 bases; unmatched junction bases: 6. Germline-derived CDR1 and CDR2 are MDHEN and SYDVKM. This CDR3 is 15 amino acids long. CDR3 nucleotides: TGTGCCAGCAACGCACAGGGGAGCTCCTACAATGAGCAGTTCTTC. Its translation: CASNAQGSSYNEQFF.

This clonotype was recorded at least ten times. J is TRBJ2-1 and V is TRBV7-8; no definite D call. The V gene's germline CDR1 is SGHVS and CDR2 FQNEAQ. This CDR3 region has 14 residues. Trimming removed 0 bases at V and 1 base at J, with 4 bases between. The CDR3 region is CASSLADSYNEQFF. CDR3 nucleotide sequence: TGTGCCAGCAGCTTAGCGGATTCCTACAATGAGCAGTTCTTC.

J is TRBJ1-5 and V is TRBV10-1, with D possibly matching TRBD1 (5 bases). Trimming left V 7 bases short and J 0 bases short, with 19 bases between. This CDR3 has 17 residues. CDR1 WNHNN and CDR2 SYGVQD come from the germline V gene (reference sequence). The CDR3 region has the DNA TGCGCCAGCACCCCGGGACTTACTCATTATAGCAATCAGCCCCAGCATTTT. Translation: CASTPGLTHYSNQPQHF.

This clonotype showed up just a few times. The rearrangement links TRBV5-1 to TRBJ1-3; no clear D gene. CDR1 SGHRS and CDR2 YFSETQ come from the germline V gene. With 3 bases removed from V and 0 bases from J, the gap between germline ends came to 4 bases. CDR3 length: 13 amino acids. The chain's CDR3 is CASSSSSGNTIYF. CDR3 nucleotides: TGCGCCAGCAGCTCGAGCTCTGGAAACACCATATATTTT.

The chain has TRBV2 and TRBJ1-4; D gene unclear. The ends were cut back, 0 bases at V and 5 bases at J, with 10 bases in the middle. The CDR3 spans 15 residues. Germline V gene sequence: CDR1 SNHLY, CDR2 FYNNEI. The CDR3 bases are TGTGCCAGCAGTGAAGCAGGGTGGGGAAATGAAAAACTGTTTTTT. It specifies CASSEAGWGNEKLFF.